This T cell receptor (beta chain) is drawn from a study of cytomegalovirus exposure and HLA in healthy donors. This CDR3 has 15 residues. Germline CDR1 and CDR2: LGHNA and YSLEER. V gave up 4 bases and J gave up 1 base; unmatched junction bases: 3. This clone was recorded a few times. The antigen remains unidentified. Study observations and caveats: It is likely that the observed cluster of highly shared sequence variants was a sequencing artifact. Specific recognition of CMV antigens was confirmed in vitro for a few chains (all CMV-associated).

In the PCR, 60 Vbeta and 13 Jbeta primers were used. Measured with immunoSEQ multiplex PCR; TCRdb has only the in-frame clones, and not every one. The table shows about 160,000 clones, with approximately 85% occurring only once. The sequence was collected from a man aged 18-30 years in good health and CMV-seropositive. The chain carries TRBV4-3 and TRBJ2-2; 7 bases match TRBD1. The specimen sequenced was PBMCs. CDR3 residues: CASSRGQVNTGELFF. CDR3 nucleotides: TGCGCCAGCAGCCGTGGACAGGTGAACACCGGGGAGCTGTTTTTT.